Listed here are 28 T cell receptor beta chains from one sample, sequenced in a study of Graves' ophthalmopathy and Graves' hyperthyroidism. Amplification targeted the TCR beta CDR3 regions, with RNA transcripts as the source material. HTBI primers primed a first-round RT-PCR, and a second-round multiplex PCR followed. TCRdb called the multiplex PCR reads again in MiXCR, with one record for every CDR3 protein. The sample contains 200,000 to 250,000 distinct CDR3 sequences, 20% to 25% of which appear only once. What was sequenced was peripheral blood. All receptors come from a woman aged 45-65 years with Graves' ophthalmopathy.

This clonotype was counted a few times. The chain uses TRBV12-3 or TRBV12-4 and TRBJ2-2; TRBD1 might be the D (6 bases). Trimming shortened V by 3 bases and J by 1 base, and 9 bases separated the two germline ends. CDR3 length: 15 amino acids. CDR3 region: CASSFQGLNTGELFF. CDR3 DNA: TGTGCCAGCAGTTTTCAGGGGTTGAACACCGGGGAGCTGTTTTTT.

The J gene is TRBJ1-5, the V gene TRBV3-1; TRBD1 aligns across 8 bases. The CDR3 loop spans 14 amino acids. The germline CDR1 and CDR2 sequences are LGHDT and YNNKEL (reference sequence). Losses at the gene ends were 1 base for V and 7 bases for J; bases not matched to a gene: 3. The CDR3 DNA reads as TGTGCCAGCAGCCAAGGGACAGGGTTCCAGCCCCAGCATTTT. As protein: CASSQGTGFQPQHF.

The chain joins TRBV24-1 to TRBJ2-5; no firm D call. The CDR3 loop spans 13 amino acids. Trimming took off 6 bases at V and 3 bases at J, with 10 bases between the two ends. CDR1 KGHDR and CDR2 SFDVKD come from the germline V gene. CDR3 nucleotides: TGTGCCACCAGTCTCTCTTTGGAAGAGACCCAGTACTTC. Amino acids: CATSLSLEETQYF.

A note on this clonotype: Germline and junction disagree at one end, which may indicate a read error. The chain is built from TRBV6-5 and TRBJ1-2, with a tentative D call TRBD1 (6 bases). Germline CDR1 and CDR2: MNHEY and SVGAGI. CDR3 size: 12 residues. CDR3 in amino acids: CASSSQVDRRAF. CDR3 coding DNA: TGTGCCAGCAGTTCCCAGGTCGACAGGAGGGCCTTC.

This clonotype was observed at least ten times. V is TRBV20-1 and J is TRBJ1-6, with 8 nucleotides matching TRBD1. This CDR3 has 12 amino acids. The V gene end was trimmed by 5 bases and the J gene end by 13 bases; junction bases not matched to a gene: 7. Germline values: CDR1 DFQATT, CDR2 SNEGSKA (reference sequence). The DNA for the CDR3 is TGCAGTGCTCCGGACAGGGTTGGTCCCCTCCACTTT. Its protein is CSAPDRVGPLHF.

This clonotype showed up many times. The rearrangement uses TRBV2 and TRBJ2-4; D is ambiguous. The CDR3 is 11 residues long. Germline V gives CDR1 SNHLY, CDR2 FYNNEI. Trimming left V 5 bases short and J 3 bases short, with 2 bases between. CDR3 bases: TGTGCCAGCAGTCACAAAAACATTCAGTACTTC. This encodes CASSHKNIQYF.

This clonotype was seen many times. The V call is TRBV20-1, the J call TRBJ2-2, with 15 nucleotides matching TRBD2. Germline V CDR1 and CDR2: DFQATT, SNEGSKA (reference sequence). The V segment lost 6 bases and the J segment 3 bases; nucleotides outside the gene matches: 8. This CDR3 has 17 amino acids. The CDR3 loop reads CSAHPGLAGGDTGELFF. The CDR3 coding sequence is TGCAGTGCCCACCCTGGACTAGCGGGAGGGGACACCGGGGAGCTGTTTTTT.

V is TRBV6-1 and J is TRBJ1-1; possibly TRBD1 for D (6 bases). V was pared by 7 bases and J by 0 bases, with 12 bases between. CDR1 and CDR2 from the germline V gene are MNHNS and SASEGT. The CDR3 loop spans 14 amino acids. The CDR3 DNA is TGTGCCAGCACCCTACAGGGAATGAACACTGAAGCTTTCTTT. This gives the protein CASTLQGMNTEAFF.

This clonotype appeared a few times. The CDR3 DNA sequence: TGCAGTGCTAGAGAGGAGGACAGGGACACTGAAGCTTTCTTT. Protein product: CSAREEDRDTEAFF. The J gene is TRBJ1-1, the V gene TRBV20-1, with TRBD1 matching over 8 bases. The trim removed 0 bases at V and 3 bases at J, leaving 3 bases unmatched. This CDR3 has 14 residues. Looked up from germline, CDR1 is DFQATT and CDR2 is SNEGSKA (reference sequence).

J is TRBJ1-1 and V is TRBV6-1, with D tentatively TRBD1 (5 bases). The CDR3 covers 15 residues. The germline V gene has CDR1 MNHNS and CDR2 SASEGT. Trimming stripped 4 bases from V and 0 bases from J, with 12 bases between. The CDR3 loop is CASSGRGLLNTEAFF. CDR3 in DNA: TGTGCCAGCAGTGGCCGGGGCCTTTTGAACACTGAAGCTTTCTTT.

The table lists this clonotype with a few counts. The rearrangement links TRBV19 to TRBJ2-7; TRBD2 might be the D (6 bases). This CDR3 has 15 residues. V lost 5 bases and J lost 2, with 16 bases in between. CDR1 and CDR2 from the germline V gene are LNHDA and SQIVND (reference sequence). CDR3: CASSPRRGWAYEQYF. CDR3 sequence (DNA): TGTGCCAGTAGTCCGCGGAGGGGCTGGGCCTACGAGCAGTACTTC.

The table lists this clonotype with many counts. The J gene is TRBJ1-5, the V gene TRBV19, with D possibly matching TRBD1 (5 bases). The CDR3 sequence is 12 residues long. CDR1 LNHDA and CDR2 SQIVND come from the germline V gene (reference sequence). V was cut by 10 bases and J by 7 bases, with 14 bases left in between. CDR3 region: CATGQGWQPQHF. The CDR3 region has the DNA TGTGCCACCGGGCAGGGATGGCAGCCCCAGCATTTT.

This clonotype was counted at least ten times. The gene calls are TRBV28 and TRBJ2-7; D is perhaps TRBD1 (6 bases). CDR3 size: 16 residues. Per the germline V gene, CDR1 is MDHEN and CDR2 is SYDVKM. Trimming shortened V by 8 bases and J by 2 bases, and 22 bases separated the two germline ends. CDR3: CASSARTALNPYEQYF. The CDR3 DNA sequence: TGTGCCAGCTCCGCCAGGACAGCGCTTAACCCCTACGAGCAGTACTTC.

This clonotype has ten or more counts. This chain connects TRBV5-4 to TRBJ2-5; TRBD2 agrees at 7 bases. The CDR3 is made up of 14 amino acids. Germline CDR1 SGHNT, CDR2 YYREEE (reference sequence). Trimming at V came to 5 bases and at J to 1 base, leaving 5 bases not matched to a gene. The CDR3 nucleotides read TGTGCCAGCAGTCCGACTAGCTCCCAAGAGACCCAGTACTTC. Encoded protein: CASSPTSSQETQYF.

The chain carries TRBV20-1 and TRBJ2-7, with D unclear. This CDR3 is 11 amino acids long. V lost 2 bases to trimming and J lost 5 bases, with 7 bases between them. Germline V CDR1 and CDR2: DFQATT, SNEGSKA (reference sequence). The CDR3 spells CSARSWHEQYF. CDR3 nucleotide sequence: TGCAGTGCTAGATCCTGGCACGAGCAGTACTTC.

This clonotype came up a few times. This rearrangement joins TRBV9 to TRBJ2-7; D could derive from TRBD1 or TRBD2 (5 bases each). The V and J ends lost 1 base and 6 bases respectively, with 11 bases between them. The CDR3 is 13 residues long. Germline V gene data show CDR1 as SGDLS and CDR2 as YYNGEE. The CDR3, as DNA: TGTGCCAGCAGCGTAACTGGGGGTTCCGAGCAGTACTTC. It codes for CASSVTGGSEQYF. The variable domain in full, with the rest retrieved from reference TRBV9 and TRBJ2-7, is DSGVTQTPKHLITATGQRVTLRCSPRSGDLSVYWYQQSLDQGLQFLIQYYNGEERAKGNILERFSAQQFPDLHSELNLSSLELGDSALYFCASSVTGGSEQYFGPGTRLTVT.

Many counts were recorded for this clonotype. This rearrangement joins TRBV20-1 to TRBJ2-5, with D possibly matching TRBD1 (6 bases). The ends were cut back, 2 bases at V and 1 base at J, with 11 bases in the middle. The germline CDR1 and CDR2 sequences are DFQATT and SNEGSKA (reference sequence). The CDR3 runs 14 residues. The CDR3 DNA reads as TGCAGTGCTAGAACAGGGACCGTCCAAGAGACCCAGTACTTC. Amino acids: CSARTGTVQETQYF.

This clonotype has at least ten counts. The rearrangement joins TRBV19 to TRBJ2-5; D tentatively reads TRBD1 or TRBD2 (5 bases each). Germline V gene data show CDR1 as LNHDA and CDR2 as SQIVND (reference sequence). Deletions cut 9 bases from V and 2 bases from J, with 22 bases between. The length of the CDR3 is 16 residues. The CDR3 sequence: CASRDHSARVQETQYF. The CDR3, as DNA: TGTGCCAGCAGGGACCATTCGGCCAGGGTACAAGAGACCCAGTACTTC.

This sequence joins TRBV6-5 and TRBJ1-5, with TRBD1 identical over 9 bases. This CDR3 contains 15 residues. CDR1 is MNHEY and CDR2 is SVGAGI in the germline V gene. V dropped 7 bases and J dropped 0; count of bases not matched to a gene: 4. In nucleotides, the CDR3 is TGTGCCAGCACTTGGACAGGGGATAGCAATCAGCCCCAGCATTTT. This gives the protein CASTWTGDSNQPQHF.

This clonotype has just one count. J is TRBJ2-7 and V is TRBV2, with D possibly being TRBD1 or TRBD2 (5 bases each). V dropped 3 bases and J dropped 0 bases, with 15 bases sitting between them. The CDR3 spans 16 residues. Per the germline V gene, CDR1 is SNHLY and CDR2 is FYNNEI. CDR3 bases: TGTGCCAGCAGTGATTGGGACGGGAACAACTCCTACGAGCAGTACTTC. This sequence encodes CASSDWDGNNSYEQYF.

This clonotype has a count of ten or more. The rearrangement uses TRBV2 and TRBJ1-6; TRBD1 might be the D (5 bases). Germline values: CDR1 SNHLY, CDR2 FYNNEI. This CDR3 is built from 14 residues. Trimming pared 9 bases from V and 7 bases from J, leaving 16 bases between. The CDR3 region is CARGDAGGNSPLHF. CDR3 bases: TGTGCCAGGGGAGATGCGGGGGGGAATTCACCCCTCCACTTT.

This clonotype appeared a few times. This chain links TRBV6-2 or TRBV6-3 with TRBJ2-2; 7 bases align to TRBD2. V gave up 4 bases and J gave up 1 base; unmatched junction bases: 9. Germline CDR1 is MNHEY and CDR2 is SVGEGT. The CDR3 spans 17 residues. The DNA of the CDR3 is TGTGCCAGCAGTTCGGCCGGGGGGAGAAGGAACACCGGGGAGCTGTTTTTT. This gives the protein CASSSAGGRRNTGELFF.

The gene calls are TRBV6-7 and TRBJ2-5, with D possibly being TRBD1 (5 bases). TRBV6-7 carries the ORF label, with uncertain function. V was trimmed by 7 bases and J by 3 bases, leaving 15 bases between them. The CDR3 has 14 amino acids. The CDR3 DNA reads TGTGCCAGCAAGGGGCCAGAAAAGGAAGAGACCCAGTACTTC. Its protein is CASKGPEKEETQYF.

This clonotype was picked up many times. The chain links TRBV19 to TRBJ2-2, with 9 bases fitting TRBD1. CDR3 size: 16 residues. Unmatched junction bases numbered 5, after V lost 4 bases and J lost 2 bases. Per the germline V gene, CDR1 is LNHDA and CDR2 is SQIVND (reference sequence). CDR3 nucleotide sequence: TGTGCCAGTAGTACACAGGGGGCGGGAAACACCGGGGAGCTGTTTTTT. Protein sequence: CASSTQGAGNTGELFF.

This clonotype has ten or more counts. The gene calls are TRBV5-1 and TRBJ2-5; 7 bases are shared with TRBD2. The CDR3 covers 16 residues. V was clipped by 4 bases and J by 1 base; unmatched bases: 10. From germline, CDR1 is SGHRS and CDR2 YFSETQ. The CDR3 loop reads CASSLTAASGQETQYF. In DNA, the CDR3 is TGCGCCAGCAGCCTAACGGCCGCTAGCGGCCAAGAGACCCAGTACTTC.

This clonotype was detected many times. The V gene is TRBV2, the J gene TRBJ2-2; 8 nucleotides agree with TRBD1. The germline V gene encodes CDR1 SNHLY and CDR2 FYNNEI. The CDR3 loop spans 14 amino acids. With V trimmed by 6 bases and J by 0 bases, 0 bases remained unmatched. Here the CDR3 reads CASRQGANTGELFF. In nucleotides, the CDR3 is TGTGCCAGCAGACAGGGGGCGAACACCGGGGAGCTGTTTTTT.

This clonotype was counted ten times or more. The CDR3 sequence is CASSPGLAGGVETQYF. The CDR3 coding sequence is TGTGCCAGCAGTCCCGGACTAGCGGGAGGTGTGGAGACCCAGTACTTC. This rearrangement joins TRBV28 to TRBJ2-5; TRBD2 matches at 14 bases. From germline, CDR1 is MDHEN and CDR2 SYDVKM. V gave up 5 bases and J gave up 5 bases; unmatched junction bases: 7. The CDR3 runs to 16 residues. Combining the CDR3 with reference TRBV28 and TRBJ2-5 gives the whole variable domain DVKVTQSSRYLVKRTGEKVFLECVQDMDHENMFWYRQDPGLGLRLIYFSYDVKMKEKGDIPEGYSVSREKKERFSLILESASTNQTSMYLCASSPGLAGGVETQYFGPGTRLLVL.

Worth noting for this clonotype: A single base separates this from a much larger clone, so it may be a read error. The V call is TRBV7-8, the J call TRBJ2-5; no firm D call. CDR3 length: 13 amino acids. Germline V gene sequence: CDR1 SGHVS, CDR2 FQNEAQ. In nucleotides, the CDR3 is TGTGCCAGCAGCTTAGGGGGTCACGAGACCCAGCACTTC. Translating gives CASSLGGHETQHF.